Below, 18 T cell receptor beta chains from the same sample are listed, as sequenced in a study of cytomegalovirus exposure and HLA in healthy donors. The PCR employed 60 Vbeta primers together with 13 Jbeta primers. Assay: immunoSEQ multiplex PCR; the TCRdb copy retains only in-frame clones and omits some. The sample has some 140,000 clones, roughly 89% seen once; the top ten hold about 5.5%. What was sequenced was PBMCs. These receptor sequences come from a woman aged 30 to 39 in good health and CMV-seronegative.

The V and J genes are TRBV7-2 and TRBJ2-7; perhaps TRBD1 as D (5 bases). Trimming stripped 5 bases from V and 5 bases from J, with 13 bases between. Germline CDR1 is SGHTA and CDR2 is FQGNSA. The CDR3 is 13 amino acids. DNA of the CDR3: TGTGCCAGCAGCCCTACAGGTTCCCACGAGCAGTACTTC. Residues: CASSPTGSHEQYF.

The rearrangement uses TRBV6-5 and TRBJ2-3, with D tentatively TRBD2 (5 bases). This CDR3 region has 15 residues. Germline assignment: CDR1 MNHEY and CDR2 SVGAGI. With 2 bases removed from V and 2 bases from J, the gap between germline ends came to 11 bases. CDR3 sequence reads: CASSYGGLDTDTQYF. For the CDR3, the DNA is TGTGCCAGCAGTTACGGCGGACTGGACACAGATACGCAGTATTTT.

V gene TRBV28 combines with J gene TRBJ2-3, with D unclear. CDR1 MDHEN and CDR2 SYDVKM come from the germline V gene. The ends were cut back, 6 bases at V and 3 bases at J, with 13 bases in the middle. This CDR3 has 14 amino acids. This CDR3 reads CASSPPGETDTQYF. The DNA for the CDR3 is TGTGCCAGCAGCCCACCCGGAGAGACAGATACGCAGTATTTT.

This clone has only a few counts. The chain joins TRBV5-8 to TRBJ2-2; perhaps TRBD2 as D (5 bases). Looked up from germline, CDR1 is SGHTS and CDR2 is YDEGEE. CDR3 length equals 14 residues. Trimming removed 0 bases at V and 8 bases at J, with 11 bases between. The CDR3 region is CASSLDGVVGELFF. CDR3 DNA: TGTGCCAGCAGCTTGGACGGGGTTGTGGGGGAGCTGTTTTTT.

This clone came up once. The chain is built from TRBV7-2 and TRBJ2-7, with TRBD1 matching over 7 bases. The germline V gene has CDR1 SGHTA and CDR2 FQGNSA. J gave up 2 bases and V 7 bases, and 8 bases lay outside the gene matches. The CDR3 sequence is 14 residues long. CDR3 nucleotides: TGTGCCAGCAAGCAGACAGGGCTCGCCTACGAGCAGTACTTC. This sequence encodes CASKQTGLAYEQYF.

A remark on this clone: One end of the junction varies from germline; a read error may be responsible. V and J are TRBV5-1 and TRBJ1-2; tentative D call: TRBD1 (5 bases). Germline CDR1 and CDR2: SGHRS and YFSETQ. This CDR3 contains 16 residues. The CDR3 loop is CASSLAPGPTNYGYPF. In DNA form, the CDR3 reads TGCGCCAGCAGCTTGGCCCCAGGGCCGACAAACTATGGCTACCCCTTC.

The chain couples TRBV5-4 to TRBJ2-1; TRBD2 matches at 8 bases. Germline V lookup: CDR1 SGHNT, CDR2 YYREEE (reference sequence). J gave up 2 bases and V 2 bases, and 3 bases lay outside the gene matches. The CDR3 totals 15 residues. CDR3 protein: CASSLTAGAYNEQFF. The CDR3 DNA reads TGTGCCAGCAGCTTAACAGCGGGAGCCTACAATGAGCAGTTCTTC.

This clone was seen only once. The V gene is TRBV9, the J gene TRBJ2-7; D might be TRBD1 (6 bases). Germline V gene lookup returns CDR1 SGDLS and CDR2 YYNGEE. V lost 0 bases and J lost 3, with 13 bases in between. CDR3 size: 15 residues. The CDR3 DNA is TGTGCCAGCAGCGTAGCGTCAGGGGCGGGCTACGAGCAGTACTTC. The encoded protein is CASSVASGAGYEQYF.

This clone came up a few times. J is TRBJ2-1 and V is TRBV30; 11 nucleotides agree with TRBD2. V lost 4 bases, J lost 4 bases, and 0 bases stayed unmatched. Germline CDR1 GTSNPN, CDR2 SVGIG (reference sequence). The CDR3 runs to 13 residues. The DNA of the CDR3 is TGTGCCTGGACTAGCGGGGGGTACAATGAGCAGTTCTTC. It translates to CAWTSGGYNEQFF. The full variable domain, rest sourced from reference TRBV30 and TRBJ2-1, is SQTIHQWPATLVQPVGSPLSLECTVEGTSNPNLYWYRQAAGRGLQLLFYSVGIGQISSEVPQNLSASRPQDRQFILSSKKLLLSDSGFYLCAWTSGGYNEQFFGPGTRLTVL.

A note on this clone: A junction boundary mismatches the germline segment, possibly from a read error. The V gene is TRBV7-7, the J gene TRBJ2-3, with no clear D. Per the germline V gene, CDR1 is SSHAT and CDR2 is FNYEAQ (reference sequence). This CDR3 is 13 amino acids long. The CDR3 protein is CASSLAEADTQYF. In DNA form, the CDR3 reads TGTGCTAGCAGCTTAGCCGAGGCAGATACGCAGTATTTT.

The chain recombines TRBV27 with TRBJ1-2; TRBD1 matches 8 bases. V was clipped by 4 bases and J by 4 bases; unmatched bases: 5. This CDR3 spans 14 amino acids. Germline assignment: CDR1 MNHEY and CDR2 SMNVEV (reference sequence). The chain's CDR3 is CASSSQGASYGYTF. The CDR3 DNA reads TGTGCCAGCAGTTCGCAGGGGGCCAGCTATGGCTACACCTTC.

A single count supports this clone. The chain couples TRBV20-1 to TRBJ2-7; the match to TRBD1 covers 7 bases. CDR1 and CDR2 (germline): DFQATT, SNEGSKA (reference sequence). The V and J ends lost 6 bases and 5 bases, in that order; junction bases with no gene match: 4. This CDR3 contains 11 residues. For the CDR3, the DNA is TGCAGTGCACGACAGGGCCACGAGCAGTACTTC. Translating gives CSARQGHEQYF.

As for this clone: Sequence at one end of the junction differs from germline and may be a read error. The genes are TRBV7-9 and TRBJ1-1; 8 bases are a match to TRBD1. Germline V gene lookup returns CDR1 SEHNR and CDR2 FQNEAQ (reference sequence). This CDR3 is 14 amino acids long. The CDR3: CASSRQGTNIEAFF. CDR3 sequence (DNA): TGTGCCAGCAGCCGACAGGGGACTAACATTGAAGCTTTCTTT.

The J gene is TRBJ2-4, the V gene TRBV9, with D unresolved. Trimming stripped 0 bases from V and 0 bases from J, with 16 bases between. Germline assignment: CDR1 SGDLS and CDR2 YYNGEE. This CDR3 is built from 18 residues. CDR3 sequence reads: CASSVEDSGLEAKNIQYF. As DNA, the CDR3 is TGTGCCAGCAGCGTAGAAGATAGTGGGCTTGAAGCCAAAAACATTCAGTACTTC.

The V gene is TRBV7-9, the J gene TRBJ1-2, with 8 bases lining up with TRBD1. Losses at the gene ends were 5 bases for V and 0 bases for J; bases not matched to a gene: 5. The V gene's germline CDR1 is SEHNR and CDR2 FQNEAQ (reference sequence). There are 15 residues in the CDR3. CDR3: CASSQTGEANYGYTF. In DNA, the CDR3 is TGTGCCAGCAGCCAGACAGGGGAAGCTAACTATGGCTACACCTTC.

The chain uses TRBV7-9 and TRBJ2-1; D possibly corresponds to TRBD2 (5 bases). There are 14 residues in the CDR3. Trimming stripped 2 bases from V and 8 bases from J, with 13 bases between. The germline V gene encodes CDR1 SEHNR and CDR2 FQNEAQ (reference sequence). The CDR3 here is CASSLPAGTHEQFF. CDR3 DNA sequence: TGTGCCAGCAGCTTACCCGCGGGTACACATGAGCAGTTCTTC.

The chain employs TRBV28 and TRBJ2-7, with 15 bases aligning to TRBD2. V gave up 4 bases and J gave up 4 bases; unmatched junction bases: 2. The length of the CDR3 is 15 residues. Germline V gene sequence: CDR1 MDHEN, CDR2 SYDVKM. The CDR3 loop is CASSSGLAGGYEQYF. CDR3 sequence (DNA): TGTGCCAGCAGTTCTGGACTAGCGGGAGGGTACGAGCAGTACTTC.

This clone was recorded once. In DNA, the CDR3 is TGTGCCAGCAGTTTTCTACTAGCGGGAGTATCCGAGCAGTACTTC. Its protein is CASSFLLAGVSEQYF. V usage is TRBV27 and J usage is TRBJ2-7; 11 bases map to TRBD2. CDR1 is MNHEY, CDR2 SMNVEV, per germline (reference sequence). The CDR3 spans 15 residues. After removal of 3 bases from V and 6 bases from J, the junction contained 7 bases not matched to a gene.